These T cell receptor beta chains were read from a single sample in a study of Ad26.COV2.S vaccination and SARS-CoV-2 variants. The table came from immunoSEQ multiplex PCR; TCRdb's copy has only in-frame clones and leaves some out. Among approximately 420,000 clones, approximately 86% were seen once, and the ten largest hold roughly 3%. The sample consisted of peripheral blood, taken in a trial of Ad26.COV2.S vaccine versus placebo. All receptors come from a person between 18 and 59 years old who received the Ad26.COV2.S COVID-19 vaccine or a placebo. Both conserved end residues are part of each CDR3. The D gene is left open where the match is weak. Rows may omit the clone size; those that give it use once, few, many or a size class.

d_call: .
clone_size: .
v_call: TRBV6-1
cdr3_length: 16
j_call: TRBJ1-2
cdr3_aa: CASSATPADSFYGYTF
cdr3_nt: TGTGCCAGCAGTGCCACTCCCGCCGACAGCTTCTATGGCTACACCTTC

d_call: TRBD2
clone_size: few
v_call: TRBV7-7
cdr3_length: 16
j_call: TRBJ2-5
cdr3_aa: CASSFGLAGGQETQYF
cdr3_nt: TGTGCCAGCAGTTTCGGCCTAGCGGGGGGGCAAGAGACCCAGTACTTC

d_call: .
clone_size: many
v_call: TRBV6-2/TRBV6-3
cdr3_length: 16
j_call: TRBJ1-5
cdr3_aa: CASSVGPRQINQPQHF
cdr3_nt: TGTGCCAGCAGCGTTGGACCGAGACAAATCAATCAGCCCCAGCATTTT

d_call: .
clone_size: .
v_call: TRBV18
cdr3_length: 15
j_call: TRBJ1-2
cdr3_aa: CASSPPSSQSHGYTF
cdr3_nt: TGTGCCAGCTCACCACCTTCAAGTCAGTCTCACGGCTACACCTTC

d_call: .
clone_size: .
v_call: TRBV5-1
cdr3_length: 16
j_call: TRBJ2-4
cdr3_aa: CASSSGLFLAKNIQYF
cdr3_nt: TGCGCCAGCAGCTCTGGACTCTTTCTAGCCAAAAACATTCAGTACTTC

d_call: TRBD1
clone_size: .
v_call: TRBV2
cdr3_length: 15
j_call: TRBJ1-5
cdr3_aa: CASGDRGNRNQPQHF
cdr3_nt: TGTGCCAGCGGGGACAGAGGAAATCGCAATCAGCCCCAGCATTTT

d_call: .
clone_size: .
v_call: TRBV4-3
cdr3_length: 17
j_call: TRBJ2-1
cdr3_aa: CASSQAASAASYNEQFF
cdr3_nt: TGCGCCAGCAGCCAAGCAGCCTCGGCAGCTTCCTACAATGAGCAGTTCTTC

d_call: TRBD1
clone_size: .
v_call: TRBV4-1
cdr3_length: 16
j_call: TRBJ1-2
cdr3_aa: CASSQDPGGRVYGYTF
cdr3_nt: TGCGCCAGCAGCCAAGATCCAGGGGGCCGTGTCTATGGCTACACCTTC

d_call: .
clone_size: .
v_call: TRBV19
cdr3_length: 13
j_call: TRBJ2-5
cdr3_aa: CASSIGGEGDQYF
cdr3_nt: TGTGCCAGTAGTATTGGCGGTGAGGGGGACCAGTACTTC

d_call: .
clone_size: few
v_call: TRBV6-5
cdr3_length: 14
j_call: TRBJ1-1
cdr3_aa: CASTRDEVGTEAFF
cdr3_nt: TGTGCCAGCACTAGAGATGAGGTCGGCACTGAAGCTTTCTTT

d_call: TRBD2
clone_size: .
v_call: TRBV7-8
cdr3_length: 15
j_call: TRBJ2-3
cdr3_aa: CASTLADSSTDTQYF
cdr3_nt: TGTGCCAGCACCCTAGCGGATTCTAGCACAGATACGCAGTATTTT

d_call: TRBD1
clone_size: .
v_call: TRBV18
cdr3_length: 14
j_call: TRBJ1-2
cdr3_aa: CASSPRTGGYGYTF
cdr3_nt: TGTGCCAGCTCACCCAGGACAGGGGGCTATGGCTACACCTTC

d_call: TRBD1
clone_size: .
v_call: TRBV5-4
cdr3_length: 15
j_call: TRBJ1-1
cdr3_aa: CASSFQDRVNTEAFF
cdr3_nt: TGTGCCAGCAGCTTTCAGGACAGGGTTAATACTGAAGCTTTCTTT

d_call: .
clone_size: once
v_call: TRBV5-4
cdr3_length: 15
j_call: TRBJ2-3
cdr3_aa: CASSSTRPFPDTQYF
cdr3_nt: TGTGCCAGCAGCTCCACCAGACCCTTCCCAGATACGCAGTATTTT

d_call: .
clone_size: .
v_call: TRBV7-2
cdr3_length: 12
j_call: TRBJ1-2
cdr3_aa: CASSMDTYGYTF
cdr3_nt: TGTGCCAGCAGCATGGACACTTATGGCTACACCTTC

d_call: TRBD2
clone_size: .
v_call: TRBV7-6
cdr3_length: 16
j_call: TRBJ2-1
cdr3_aa: CASSLGLAGGDNEQFF
cdr3_nt: TGTGCCAGCAGCTTGGGACTAGCGGGGGGAGACAATGAGCAGTTCTTC

d_call: .
clone_size: .
v_call: TRBV12-3/TRBV12-4
cdr3_length: 12
j_call: TRBJ2-7
cdr3_aa: CASSSGGYEQYF
cdr3_nt: TGTGCCAGCAGTTCCGGGGGCTACGAGCAGTACTTC

d_call: .
clone_size: .
v_call: TRBV28
cdr3_length: 15
j_call: TRBJ2-5
cdr3_aa: CASSSIQGLKETQYF
cdr3_nt: TGTGCCAGCAGCTCGATACAGGGACTCAAAGAGACCCAGTACTTC

d_call: TRBD1
clone_size: .
v_call: TRBV19
cdr3_length: 15
j_call: TRBJ2-1
cdr3_aa: CASSYSGQDYNEQFF
cdr3_nt: TGTGCCAGTAGCTATAGTGGACAGGACTACAATGAGCAGTTCTTC

d_call: .
clone_size: once
v_call: TRBV24-1
cdr3_length: 13
j_call: TRBJ1-5
cdr3_aa: CASQGGVNQPQHF
cdr3_nt: TGTGCCAGCCAGGGTGGCGTTAATCAGCCCCAGCATTTT

d_call: .
clone_size: .
v_call: TRBV6-2/TRBV6-3
cdr3_length: 14
j_call: TRBJ1-5
cdr3_aa: CASSPHDSNQPQHF
cdr3_nt: TGTGCCAGCAGTCCCCACGACAGCAATCAGCCCCAGCATTTT

d_call: .
clone_size: once
v_call: TRBV10-3
cdr3_length: 14
j_call: TRBJ1-1
cdr3_aa: CAISESGQNTEAFF
cdr3_nt: TGTGCCATCAGTGAGTCGGGACAGAACACTGAAGCTTTCTTT

d_call: .
clone_size: .
v_call: TRBV4-3
cdr3_length: 18
j_call: TRBJ2-6
cdr3_aa: CASSRNVRVGPGANVLTF
cdr3_nt: TGCGCCAGCAGCCGCAACGTAAGGGTGGGCCCTGGGGCCAACGTCCTGACTTTC

d_call: TRBD1
clone_size: .
v_call: TRBV6-5
cdr3_length: 14
j_call: TRBJ1-1
cdr3_aa: CASKRTGMNTEAFF
cdr3_nt: TGTGCCAGCAAACGGACAGGGATGAACACTGAAGCTTTCTTT

d_call: .
clone_size: once
v_call: TRBV7-2
cdr3_length: 17
j_call: TRBJ2-7
cdr3_aa: CASSLDHWPGRPYEQYF
cdr3_nt: TGTGCCAGCAGCTTAGATCACTGGCCGGGGAGGCCCTACGAGCAGTACTTC

d_call: TRBD1
clone_size: .
v_call: TRBV6-5
cdr3_length: 14
j_call: TRBJ1-2
cdr3_aa: CASRTGGVVYGYTF
cdr3_nt: TGTGCCAGCAGAACAGGGGGCGTCGTCTATGGCTACACCTTC

d_call: .
clone_size: .
v_call: TRBV12-3/TRBV12-4
cdr3_length: 13
j_call: TRBJ2-2
cdr3_aa: CASSLGRAGELFF
cdr3_nt: TGTGCCAGCAGTCTTGGCCGGGCCGGGGAGCTGTTTTTT

d_call: .
clone_size: .
v_call: TRBV6-5
cdr3_length: 14
j_call: TRBJ1-1
cdr3_aa: CASLEGGRGTEAFF
cdr3_nt: TGTGCCAGCCTCGAGGGTGGTAGAGGCACTGAAGCTTTCTTT

d_call: .
clone_size: .
v_call: TRBV6-5
cdr3_length: 15
j_call: TRBJ1-2
cdr3_aa: CASSPQLGDNYGYTF
cdr3_nt: TGTGCCAGCAGTCCCCAATTGGGGGATAACTATGGCTACACCTTC

d_call: .
clone_size: .
v_call: TRBV6-6
cdr3_length: 15
j_call: TRBJ2-3
cdr3_aa: CASSYSRGSTDTQYF
cdr3_nt: TGTGCCAGCAGTTATTCAAGGGGAAGCACAGATACGCAGTATTTT

d_call: .
clone_size: .
v_call: TRBV13
cdr3_length: 12
j_call: TRBJ2-7
cdr3_aa: CASSSGSYEQYF
cdr3_nt: TGTGCCAGCAGCTCCGGGAGCTACGAGCAGTACTTC

d_call: TRBD1
clone_size: .
v_call: TRBV2
cdr3_length: 13
j_call: TRBJ1-5
cdr3_aa: CASRDRLNQPQHF
cdr3_nt: TGTGCCAGCCGGGACAGGCTCAATCAGCCCCAGCATTTT

d_call: .
clone_size: .
v_call: TRBV7-9
cdr3_length: 16
j_call: TRBJ1-5
cdr3_aa: CASSLAYFESNQPQHF
cdr3_nt: TGTGCCAGCAGCTTAGCTTATTTCGAAAGCAATCAGCCCCAGCATTTT

d_call: .
clone_size: .
v_call: TRBV6-4
cdr3_length: 15
j_call: TRBJ1-4
cdr3_aa: CASSDSGSPGEKLFF
cdr3_nt: TGTGCCAGCAGTGACTCCGGGTCCCCGGGGGAAAAACTGTTTTTT

d_call: .
clone_size: .
v_call: TRBV4-1
cdr3_length: 14
j_call: TRBJ1-1
cdr3_aa: CASSHPGLMAEAFF
cdr3_nt: TGCGCCAGCAGCCACCCAGGGTTAATGGCTGAAGCTTTCTTT

d_call: .
clone_size: once
v_call: TRBV18
cdr3_length: 14
j_call: TRBJ1-1
cdr3_aa: CASSPQAPHTEAFF
cdr3_nt: TGTGCCAGCTCACCACAGGCCCCCCACACTGAAGCTTTCTTT

d_call: TRBD1
clone_size: .
v_call: TRBV5-4
cdr3_length: 17
j_call: TRBJ1-3
cdr3_aa: CASSRKFGQGGGNTIYF
cdr3_nt: TGTGCCAGCAGCCGAAAATTCGGACAGGGGGGTGGAAACACCATATATTTT

d_call: .
clone_size: .
v_call: TRBV2
cdr3_length: 13
j_call: TRBJ2-7
cdr3_aa: CASKGDRTYEQYF
cdr3_nt: TGTGCCAGCAAGGGAGACAGGACCTACGAGCAGTACTTC

d_call: TRBD1
clone_size: few
v_call: TRBV19
cdr3_length: 14
j_call: TRBJ1-4
cdr3_aa: CASSPDRGNEKLFF
cdr3_nt: TGTGCCAGTAGTCCGGACAGGGGTAATGAAAAACTGTTTTTT

d_call: .
clone_size: few
v_call: TRBV19
cdr3_length: 16
j_call: TRBJ1-6
cdr3_aa: CASSGEGSSYNSPLHF
cdr3_nt: TGTGCCAGTAGTGGGGAGGGGAGCTCCTATAATTCACCCCTCCACTTT

d_call: .
clone_size: .
v_call: TRBV9
cdr3_length: 13
j_call: TRBJ1-4
cdr3_aa: CASSVGANEKLFF
cdr3_nt: TGTGCCAGCAGCGTAGGTGCTAATGAAAAACTGTTTTTT

d_call: .
clone_size: once
v_call: TRBV3-1/TRBV3-2
cdr3_length: 16
j_call: TRBJ1-1
cdr3_aa: CASSLALGPSRAEAFF
cdr3_nt: TGTGCCAGCAGCCTTGCCCTCGGGCCTTCAAGGGCTGAAGCTTTCTTT

d_call: .
clone_size: once
v_call: TRBV30
cdr3_length: 15
j_call: TRBJ2-6
cdr3_aa: CAWSEGGSGANVLTF
cdr3_nt: TGTGCCTGGAGTGAAGGAGGCTCTGGGGCCAACGTCCTGACTTTC

d_call: TRBD2
clone_size: .
v_call: TRBV30
cdr3_length: 14
j_call: TRBJ2-5
cdr3_aa: CAWSRLAGVETQYF
cdr3_nt: TGTGCCTGGAGTCGACTAGCGGGGGTGGAGACCCAGTACTTC

d_call: .
clone_size: .
v_call: TRBV7-9
cdr3_length: 17
j_call: TRBJ2-3
cdr3_aa: CASSFSEVTGLTDTQYF
cdr3_nt: TGTGCCAGCAGCTTCAGTGAAGTCACAGGGCTCACAGATACGCAGTATTTT

d_call: TRBD2
clone_size: .
v_call: TRBV27
cdr3_length: 15
j_call: TRBJ2-1
cdr3_aa: CASSLELAGFDEQFF
cdr3_nt: TGTGCCAGCAGTTTGGAGCTAGCGGGGTTCGATGAGCAGTTCTTC

d_call: TRBD2
clone_size: .
v_call: TRBV5-1
cdr3_length: 14
j_call: TRBJ2-5
cdr3_aa: CASSLTSVGETQYF
cdr3_nt: TGCGCCAGCAGCTTGACTAGCGTGGGGGAGACCCAGTACTTC

d_call: .
clone_size: .
v_call: TRBV2
cdr3_length: 12
j_call: TRBJ2-3
cdr3_aa: CASLGLTDTQYF
cdr3_nt: TGTGCCAGCCTAGGACTCACAGATACGCAGTATTTT

d_call: TRBD1
clone_size: few
v_call: TRBV2
cdr3_length: 15
j_call: TRBJ1-2
cdr3_aa: CASSESGGRGGGYTF
cdr3_nt: TGTGCCAGCAGCGAATCAGGGGGCAGAGGAGGAGGCTACACCTTC

d_call: .
clone_size: few
v_call: TRBV5-1
cdr3_length: 13
j_call: TRBJ1-1
cdr3_aa: CASSLAGDGEAFF
cdr3_nt: TGCGCCAGCAGCTTGGCCGGGGACGGTGAAGCTTTCTTT

d_call: .
clone_size: .
v_call: TRBV21-1
cdr3_length: 10
j_call: TRBJ1-1
cdr3_aa: CASNPTEAFF
cdr3_nt: TGTGCCAGCAACCCCACTGAAGCTTTCTTT

d_call: TRBD1
clone_size: .
v_call: TRBV9
cdr3_length: 15
j_call: TRBJ1-6
cdr3_aa: CASSLGDRGLAPLHF
cdr3_nt: TGTGCCAGCAGCCTTGGGGACAGGGGCTTGGCACCCCTCCACTTT

d_call: .
clone_size: .
v_call: TRBV6-4
cdr3_length: 15
j_call: TRBJ1-2
cdr3_aa: CASSDSWAQVKGYTF
cdr3_nt: TGTGCCAGCAGTGACTCCTGGGCCCAGGTTAAGGGCTACACCTTC

d_call: .
clone_size: few
v_call: TRBV5-8
cdr3_length: 14
j_call: TRBJ1-5
cdr3_aa: CASSSGQLKRPQHF
cdr3_nt: TGTGCCAGCAGCAGCGGACAGTTGAAACGGCCCCAGCATTTT